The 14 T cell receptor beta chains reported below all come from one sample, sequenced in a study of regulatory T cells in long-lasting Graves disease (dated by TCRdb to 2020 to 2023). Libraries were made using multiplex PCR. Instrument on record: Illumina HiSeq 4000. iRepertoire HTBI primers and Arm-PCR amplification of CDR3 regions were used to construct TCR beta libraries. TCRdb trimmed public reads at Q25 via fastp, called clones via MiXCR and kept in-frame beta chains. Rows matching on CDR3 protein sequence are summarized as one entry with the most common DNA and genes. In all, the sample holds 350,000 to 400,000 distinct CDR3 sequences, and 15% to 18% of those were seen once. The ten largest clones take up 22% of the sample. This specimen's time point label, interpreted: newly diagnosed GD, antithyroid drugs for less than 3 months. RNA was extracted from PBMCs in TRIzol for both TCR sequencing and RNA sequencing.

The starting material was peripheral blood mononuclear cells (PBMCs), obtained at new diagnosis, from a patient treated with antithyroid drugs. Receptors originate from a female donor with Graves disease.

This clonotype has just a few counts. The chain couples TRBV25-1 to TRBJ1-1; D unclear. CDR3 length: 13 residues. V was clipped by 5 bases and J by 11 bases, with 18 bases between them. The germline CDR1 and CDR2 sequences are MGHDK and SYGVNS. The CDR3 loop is CASSSPLTWEAFF. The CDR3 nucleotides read TGTGCCAGCAGTTCCCCATTGACCTGGGAGGCTTTCTTT.

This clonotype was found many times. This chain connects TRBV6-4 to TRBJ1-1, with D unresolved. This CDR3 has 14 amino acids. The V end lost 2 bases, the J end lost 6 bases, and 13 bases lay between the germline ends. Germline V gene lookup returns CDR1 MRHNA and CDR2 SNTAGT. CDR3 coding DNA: TGTGCCAGCAGTGACGGGGAACCGGGATCTGAAGCTTTCTTT. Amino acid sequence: CASSDGEPGSEAFF.

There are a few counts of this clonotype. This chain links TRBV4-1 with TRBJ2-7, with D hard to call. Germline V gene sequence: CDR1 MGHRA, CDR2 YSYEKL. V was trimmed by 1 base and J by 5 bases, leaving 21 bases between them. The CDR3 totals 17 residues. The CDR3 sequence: CASSQVGQESFLDEQYF. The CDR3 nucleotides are TGCGCCAGCAGCCAAGTCGGTCAGGAATCATTCCTCGACGAGCAGTACTTC.

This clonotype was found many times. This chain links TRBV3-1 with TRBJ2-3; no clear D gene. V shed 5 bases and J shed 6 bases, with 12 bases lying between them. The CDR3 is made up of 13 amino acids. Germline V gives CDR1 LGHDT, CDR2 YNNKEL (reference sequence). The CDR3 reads CASSNDWFDTQYF. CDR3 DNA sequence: TGTGCCAGCAGCAACGACTGGTTTGATACGCAGTATTTT.

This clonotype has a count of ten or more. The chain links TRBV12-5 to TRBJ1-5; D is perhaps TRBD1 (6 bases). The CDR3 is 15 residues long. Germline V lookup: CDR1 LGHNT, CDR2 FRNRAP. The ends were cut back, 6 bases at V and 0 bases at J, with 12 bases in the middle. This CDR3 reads CASGFDRYSNQPQHF. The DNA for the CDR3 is TGTGCTAGTGGCTTCGACAGGTATAGCAATCAGCCCCAGCATTTT.

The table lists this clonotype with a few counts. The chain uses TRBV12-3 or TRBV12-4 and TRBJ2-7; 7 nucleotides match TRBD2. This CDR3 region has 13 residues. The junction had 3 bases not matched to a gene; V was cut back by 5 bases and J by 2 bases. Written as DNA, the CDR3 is TGTGCCAGCAGTCGGGGGACTACCTACGAGCAGTACTTC. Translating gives CASSRGTTYEQYF.

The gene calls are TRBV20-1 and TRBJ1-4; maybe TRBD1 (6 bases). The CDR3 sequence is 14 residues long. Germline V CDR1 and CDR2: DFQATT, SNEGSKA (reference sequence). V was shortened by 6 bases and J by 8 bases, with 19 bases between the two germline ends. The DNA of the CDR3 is TGCAGTGCAGATGGGACAAACCCCGGGGAAAAACTGTTTTTT. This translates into CSADGTNPGEKLFF.

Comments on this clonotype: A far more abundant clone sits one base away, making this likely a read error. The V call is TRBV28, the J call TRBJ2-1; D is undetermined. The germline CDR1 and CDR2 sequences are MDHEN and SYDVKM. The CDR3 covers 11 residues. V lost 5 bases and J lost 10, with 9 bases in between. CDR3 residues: CASSPSSEQFF. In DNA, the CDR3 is TGTGCCAGCAGTCCCTCGAGCGAGCAGTTCTTC.

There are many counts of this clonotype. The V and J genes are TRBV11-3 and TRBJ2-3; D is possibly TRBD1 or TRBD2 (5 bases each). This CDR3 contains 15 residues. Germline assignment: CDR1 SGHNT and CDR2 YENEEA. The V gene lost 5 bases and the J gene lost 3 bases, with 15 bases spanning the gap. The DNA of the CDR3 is TGTGCCAGCAGCCATCGTATGGGGGAAACAGATACGCAGTATTTT. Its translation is CASSHRMGETDTQYF. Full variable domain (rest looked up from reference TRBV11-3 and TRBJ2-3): EAGVVQSPRYKIIEKKQPVAFWCNPISGHNTLYWYLQNLGQGPELLIRYENEEAVDDSQLPKDRFSAERLKGVDSTLKIQPAELGDSAVYLCASSHRMGETDTQYFGPGTRLTVL.

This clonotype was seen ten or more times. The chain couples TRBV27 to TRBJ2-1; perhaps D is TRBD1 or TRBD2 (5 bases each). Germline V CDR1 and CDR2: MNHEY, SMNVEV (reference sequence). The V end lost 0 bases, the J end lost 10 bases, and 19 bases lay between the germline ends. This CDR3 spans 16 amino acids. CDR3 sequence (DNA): TGTGCCAGCAGTTTATCACCCGGGGCCCTTGGGGAAGAGCAGTTCTTC. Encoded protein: CASSLSPGALGEEQFF.

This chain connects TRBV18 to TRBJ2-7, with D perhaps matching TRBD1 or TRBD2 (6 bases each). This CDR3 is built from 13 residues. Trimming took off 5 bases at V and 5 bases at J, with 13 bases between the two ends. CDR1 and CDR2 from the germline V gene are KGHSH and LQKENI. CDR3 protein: CASSAAGQNEQYF. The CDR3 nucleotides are TGTGCCAGCTCAGCCGCGGGACAAAACGAGCAGTACTTC.

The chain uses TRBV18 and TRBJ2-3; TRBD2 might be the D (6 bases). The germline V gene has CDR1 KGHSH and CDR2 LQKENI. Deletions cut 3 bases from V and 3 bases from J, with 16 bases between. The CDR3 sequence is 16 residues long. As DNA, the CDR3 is TGTGCCAGCTCACCCCGCGGCGGGGTGGGTACAGATACGCAGTATTTT. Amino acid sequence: CASSPRGGVGTDTQYF. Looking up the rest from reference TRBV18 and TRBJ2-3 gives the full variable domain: NAGVMQNPRHLVRRRGQEARLRCSPMKGHSHVYWYRQLPEEGLKFMVYLQKENIIDESGMPKERFSAEFPKEGPSILRIQQVVRGDSAAYFCASSPRGGVGTDTQYFGPGTRLTVL.

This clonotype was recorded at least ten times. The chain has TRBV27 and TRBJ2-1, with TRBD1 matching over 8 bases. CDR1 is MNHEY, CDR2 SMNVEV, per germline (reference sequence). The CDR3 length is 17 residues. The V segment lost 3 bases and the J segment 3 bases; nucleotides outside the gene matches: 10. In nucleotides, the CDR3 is TGTGCCAGCAGTTTCGGGTTCGGGACAGGTTTCTACAATGAGCAGTTCTTC. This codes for CASSFGFGTGFYNEQFF.

This CDR3 is CAWNRGSSETQYF. For the CDR3, the DNA is TGTGCCTGGAACAGGGGATCGTCGGAGACCCAGTACTTC. The V gene is TRBV30, the J gene TRBJ2-5; TRBD1 agrees at 7 bases. This CDR3 contains 13 residues. Germline assignment: CDR1 GTSNPN and CDR2 SVGIG (reference sequence). J was trimmed by 5 bases and V by 4 bases; bases with no gene match: 7.